The sequence of this TCR beta chain was determined in a study of blood T cells in healthy people across ages (dated by TCRdb to 2013 to 2016). Regarding the research as a whole: Template switching captured roughly one uniquely barcoded TCR beta cDNA molecule per two T cells in model experiments. The donors were split into four age groups: young (average around 15 years), middle-aged (over 35), aged (approximately 60) and long-lived (approximately 89). To avoid experimental bias, donors of different ages were spread randomly across the sequencing lanes. Using deep sequencing normalized with unique cDNA molecular identifiers, the study measured how TCR beta repertoire diversity changes with age. Using the same blood draw, the study looked at two additional independent replicas of 1 million unique cDNA reads for two donors, one aged 18 to 29 and the other aged 80 or older. The research as a whole found: A strong correlation was found between observed TCR beta diversity and the percentage of naive T cells measured by flow cytometry. Since profiling was done on bulk unsorted PBMCs, naive and antigen-experienced compartments could not be conclusively compared. Because donor CMV infection status was unknown, age-related changes in expanded clonotypes were potentially confounded. Estimates of total diversity from one million sequenced T cells were regarded as lower bounds and underestimates. Observed TCR beta diversity per million T cells fell roughly linearly with age, and a significant reduction was already apparent by age roughly 40. The long-lived group showed more naive CD4+ T cells, fewer expanded clones and increased TCR diversity than the aged group, suggesting age selection.

As concerns this clonotype: Its cognate antigen has yet to be identified. No base quality values were provided; no much bigger clone lies one nucleotide off.

Donors were 39 systemically healthy Caucasian individuals from Russia aged roughly 6 to 95 years. Each donor gave ten milliliters of peripheral blood, collected into EDTA-treated Vacutainer tubes. Ficoll-Paque density-gradient centrifugation was used to isolate PBMCs, with at least 7 million obtained per sample. Trizol reagent was used to extract total RNA from PBMCs, with at least 6 micrograms per sample. The percentages of naive CD45RAhigh/CD27high T cells were determined by flow cytometry on a PBMC aliquot from every donor. Receptor libraries were prepared by 5' RACE. Sequencing instrument: Illumina HiSeq 2500. A second about 7 to 12 cycle PCR used a sample-barcoded 5' primer and a J-beta primer mix. A unique molecular identifier was introduced onto each TCR beta cDNA molecule by a template-switch 5' adaptor carrying 12 random nucleotides. Each sample yielded at least 3 million CDR3-containing paired-end reads. The Mint cDNA synthesis kit, primed by a TRBC-specific oligonucleotide, was used to synthesize first-strand cDNA from all RNA. All cDNA was treated with uracil-DNA glycosylase and then went through a first 18-cycle PCR with the universal primers M1SS and BC2_uni_R. The original methods were these. For normalization, 1 million high-quality reads, each with a distinct molecular identifier, were randomly selected from each sample. Instead of being binned into consensus sequences, reads that shared molecular identifiers were thrown out. MiTCR, with a Q25 quality threshold and the strictest error-elimination algorithm, was used for CDR3 identification, clonotype clustering and error correction. A nonparametric unseen species model with Euler transformation was used to estimate lower-bound total TCR beta diversity. The raw public data were reprocessed by TCRdb itself: fastp quality trimming at Q25, MiXCR clonotype calling, in-frame beta chains only. Records with the same CDR3 protein are collapsed into one entry carrying the most frequent genes and DNA. None of the V and J calls come from the authors' own analysis; TCRdb made them. For this sample there are around 780,000 distinct CDR3 sequences; roughly three fifths appear just once. About 26% of the sample comes from the top ten.

Measured from the cysteine to the phenylalanine, the CDR3 is 16 residues long. Only CDR3 DNA is held: 48 bases, read in frame from base 1. Sequences DFQATT (CDR1) and SNEGSKA (CDR2) are obtained from the germline V gene (reference sequence). The junction shows trimming of 5 bases on V and 1 base on J, and the gene matches do not reach 11 bases of it. The receptor was isolated from a man aged 35 to 55 in good health. The sample consisted of blood. The sequence is built from TRBV20-1 and TRBJ1-2; 9 nucleotides in the junction match TRBD1. The DNA is as follows: TGCAGTGCTCAGGGGGGGGGACAGGGAGGTAACTATGGCTACACCTTC. It is translated as CSAQGGGQGGNYGYTF.